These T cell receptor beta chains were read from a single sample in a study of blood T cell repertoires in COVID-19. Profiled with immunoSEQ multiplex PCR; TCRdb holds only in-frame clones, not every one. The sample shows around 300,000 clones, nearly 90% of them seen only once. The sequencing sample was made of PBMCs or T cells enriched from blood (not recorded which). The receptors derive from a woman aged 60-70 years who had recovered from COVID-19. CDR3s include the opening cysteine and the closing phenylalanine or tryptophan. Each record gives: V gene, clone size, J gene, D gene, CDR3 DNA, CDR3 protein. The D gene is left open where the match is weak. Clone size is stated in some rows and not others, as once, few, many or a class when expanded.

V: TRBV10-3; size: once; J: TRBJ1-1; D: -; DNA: TGTGCCATCAGTGAGCGAGGCAGGGGGAACACTGAAGCTTTCTTT; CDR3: CAISERGRGNTEAFF
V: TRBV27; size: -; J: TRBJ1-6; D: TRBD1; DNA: TGTGCCAGCAGTTTATCGTTGACAGGGGGAATTTCACCCCTCCACTTT; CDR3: CASSLSLTGGISPLHF
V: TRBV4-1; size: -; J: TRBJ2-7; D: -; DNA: TGCGCCAGCAGCCCGCTGGACAGCTACGAGCAGTACTTC; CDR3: CASSPLDSYEQYF
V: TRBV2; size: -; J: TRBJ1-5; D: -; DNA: TGTGCCAGCAGTGGGGGGCTTGGGGACGATAGCAATCAGCCCCAGCATTTT; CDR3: CASSGGLGDDSNQPQHF
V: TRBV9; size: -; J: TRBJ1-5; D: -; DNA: TGTGCCAGCAGCGCGGAGGGTAATCAGCCCCAGCATTTT; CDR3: CASSAEGNQPQHF
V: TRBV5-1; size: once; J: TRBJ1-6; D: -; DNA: TGCGCCAGCAGCGACCAGGGAGGTAATTCACCCCTCCACTTT; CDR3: CASSDQGGNSPLHF
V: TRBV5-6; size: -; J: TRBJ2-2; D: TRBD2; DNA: TGTGCCAGCAGCTCCCCGGAGGTGCGGGGGGCCGGGGAGCTGTTTTTT; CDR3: CASSSPEVRGAGELFF
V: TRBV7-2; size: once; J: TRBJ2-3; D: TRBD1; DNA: TGTGCCAGCAGCAAGTGGACAGGAACCACAGATACGCAGTATTTT; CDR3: CASSKWTGTTDTQYF
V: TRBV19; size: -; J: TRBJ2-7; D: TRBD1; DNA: TGTGCCAGTCAGATTACCGGGACAGGGGGCCACGAGCAGTACTTC; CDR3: CASQITGTGGHEQYF
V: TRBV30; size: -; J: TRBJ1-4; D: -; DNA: TGTGCCTGGAGTGTACTGTCGGGGTTTGCAACTAATGAAAAACTGTTTTTT; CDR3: CAWSVLSGFATNEKLFF
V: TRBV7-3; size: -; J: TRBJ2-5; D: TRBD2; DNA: TGTGCCAGCAGTTTAAGGGGAATAGCGGGAGGTCAAGAGACCCAGTACTTC; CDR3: CASSLRGIAGGQETQYF
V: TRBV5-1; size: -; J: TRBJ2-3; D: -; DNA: TGCGCCAGCAGCTTGTTGCCAGGCTATACAGATACGCAGTATTTT; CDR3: CASSLLPGYTDTQYF
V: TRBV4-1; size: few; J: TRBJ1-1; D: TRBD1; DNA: TGCGCCAGCAGCCAAGAGGGACAGGCCGCCGTTGAAGCTTTCTTT; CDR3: CASSQEGQAAVEAFF
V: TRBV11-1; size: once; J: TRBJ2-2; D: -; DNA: TGTGCCAGCAGTAATAGAGGTGGGAACACCGGGGAGCTGTTTTTT; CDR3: CASSNRGGNTGELFF
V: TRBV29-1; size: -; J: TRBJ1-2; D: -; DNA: TGCAGCGTTGATGACAGGTTTTATGGCTACACCTTC; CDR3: CSVDDRFYGYTF
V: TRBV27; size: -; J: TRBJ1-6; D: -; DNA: TGTGCCAGCAGTTCCGTCGGGGGGGGCGTGGGTTCACCCCTCCACTTT; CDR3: CASSSVGGGVGSPLHF
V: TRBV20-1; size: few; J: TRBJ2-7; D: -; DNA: TGCAGTGTACAGGACGGCTACGAGCAGTACTTC; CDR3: CSVQDGYEQYF
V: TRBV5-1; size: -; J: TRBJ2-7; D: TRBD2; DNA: TGCGCCAGCAGTCCCCTAGCGGAATCTAGCTACGAGCAGTACTTC; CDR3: CASSPLAESSYEQYF